The next 6 T cell receptor beta chains were all read from a single sample in a study of control samples from healthy donors and cancer patients. The table came from immunoSEQ multiplex PCR; TCRdb's copy has only in-frame clones and leaves some out. Altogether some 120,000 clones are present, about 88% being singletons, with the ten largest covering 2% to 3%. Sequencing was carried out using blood. These receptors were obtained from a woman between 70 and 85 years old in good health.

V is TRBV12-2 and J is TRBJ2-1; the table's D call, TRBD1, has no DNA check behind it. TRBV12-2 is deemed a pseudogene. This CDR3 is 15 amino acids long. CDR3 loop: CARNRTGCSYNEQFF. CDR3 in DNA: TGTGCAAGGAACCGGACAGGGTGCTCCTACAATGAGCAGTTCTTC.

This clone was seen a handful of times. V is TRBV9 and J is TRBJ2-2; 9 nucleotides align to TRBD1. Losses at the gene ends were 4 bases for V and 2 bases for J; bases not matched to a gene: 15. Germline V gene lookup returns CDR1 SGDLS and CDR2 YYNGEE. The CDR3 is 19 amino acids. The CDR3 DNA is TGTGCCAGCAGCTCATCCACACCGGGACAGGGATTTAACACCGGGGAGCTGTTTTTT. This sequence encodes CASSSSTPGQGFNTGELFF.

The chain links TRBV18 to TRBJ1-6; 7 nucleotides align to TRBD1. There are 14 residues in the CDR3. Trimming took 1 base from V and 16 from J; bases not matched to a gene: 10. Germline-derived CDR1 and CDR2 are KGHSH and LQKENI. The CDR3 loop reads CASSPLRDSVLLHF. The CDR3 DNA reads as TGTGCCAGCTCACCACTACGGGACAGCGTTTTACTCCACTTT.

This clone was seen more than once but under ten times. The V and J genes are TRBV7-9 and TRBJ2-3, with D tentatively TRBD2 (5 bases). This CDR3 has 15 amino acids. Trimming took off 5 bases at V and 5 bases at J, with 17 bases between the two ends. Germline loops: CDR1 SEHNR, CDR2 FQNEAQ (reference sequence). The CDR3, as DNA: TGTGCCAGCAGCGGAGGACGGTTTAGGGAAGATACGCAGTATTTT. This sequence encodes CASSGGRFREDTQYF.

The chain recombines TRBV9 with TRBJ1-2; D not resolved. In germline, CDR1 is SGDLS, CDR2 YYNGEE. The CDR3 consists of 14 residues. V dropped 0 bases and J dropped 0 bases, with 6 bases sitting between them. CDR3 nucleotide sequence: TGTGCCAGCAGCGTAGATCCGTCTAACTATGGCTACACCTTC. As protein: CASSVDPSNYGYTF.

A single count supports this clone. V is TRBV3-1 (or the pseudogene TRBV3-2) and J is TRBJ2-5; D is uncertain. V was cut by 1 base and J by 6 bases, with 6 bases left in between. The CDR3 consists of 12 residues. Germline assignment: CDR1 LGHDT and CDR2 YNNKEL (reference sequence). The CDR3 DNA sequence: TGTGCCAGCAGCCAAGTTTCGAAGACCCAGTACTTC. This codes for CASSQVSKTQYF.